This T cell receptor (beta chain) was sequenced in a study of T cell responses to AZD1222 COVID-19 vaccine. A remark on this clone: The antigen is unknown.

The CDR3 consists of 13 residues. The V and J ends lost 4 bases and 6 bases respectively, with 12 bases between them. CDR1 is SNHLY, CDR2 FYNNEI, per germline. Findings of the study overall: Baseline serology detected seropositivity in only 5 or 6 AZD1222 recipients.

Some clones are missing from TCRdb's copy, which holds only in-frame ones; the method was immunoSEQ multiplex PCR. The table includes 150,000 or so clones, around 85% detected once. The genes are TRBV2 and TRBJ1-1, with D uncertain. The clonotype comes from an adult in good health. The sequencing used peripheral blood, collected on day 0 of MenACWY control vaccination. The CDR3 bases are TGTGCCAGCAGTGTAACCGGGAGGGCTGAAGCTTTCTTT. Its protein is CASSVTGRAEAFF.